The clone carrying this TCR delta chain is medium-sized within its sample. The CDR3 extends over 17 amino acids. Trimming took 3 bases from V and 2 from J; bases not matched to a gene: 13. Germline CDR1 reads GEAIGNYY; CDR2 reads EKD. This sample is drawn from a study of gamma-delta chains in newborns, infants, children. Study at large: Microbial exposure reportedly drives polyclonal innate γδ T cell expansion after birth.

TCRdb re-called clones from the reads using CATT. The table has about 5,400 delta-chain clones, approximately 17% seen once. The chain has TRDV2 and TRDJ1, with 8 bases identical to TRDD3. The source material was blood. The sequence was collected from a child who was a newborn, infant or young child, either healthy, febrile or measles-vaccinated (not recorded which). CDR3 sequence: CACDQLLGALQTDKLIF. In nucleotides, the CDR3 is TGTGCCTGTGACCAGTTACTGGGGGCCTTACAAACCGATAAACTCATCTTT.